The 6 T cell receptor beta chains presented below share a single source sample, sequenced in a study of cytomegalovirus exposure and HLA in healthy donors. The PCR was carried out with 60 Vbeta primers and 13 Jbeta primers. Profiling relied on immunoSEQ multiplex PCR, and the TCRdb table lists in-frame clones only, not all of them. The profile shows fewer than 250,000 clones, less than 85% of them singletons. The sample was PBMCs. Source of these receptors: a man between 18 and 29 years old in good health and CMV-seronegative.

This sequence joins TRBV4-1 and TRBJ2-7, with 9 nucleotides matching TRBD1. CDR3 size: 17 residues. Germline values: CDR1 MGHRA, CDR2 YSYEKL. The V and J ends lost 6 bases and 5 bases, in that order; junction bases with no gene match: 17. The CDR3, as DNA: TGCGCCAGCAGTCGTTCAATCATGGGACAGGGACTAAACGAGCAGTACTTC. Protein sequence: CASSRSIMGQGLNEQYF.

The chain combines TRBV7-8 with TRBJ1-1; 7 bases map to TRBD1. Germline-derived CDR1 and CDR2 are SGHVS and FQNEAQ. V was clipped by 5 bases and J by 6 bases; unmatched bases: 27. The CDR3 is 20 amino acids. As DNA, the CDR3 is TGTGCCAGCAGCCCGAGATGGAGCAGGGGGACACAGGCGAGGAAGGCTGAAGCTTTCTTT. It codes for CASSPRWSRGTQARKAEAFF.

The chain has TRBV27 and TRBJ2-1; the D is unclear. Germline V gene sequence: CDR1 MNHEY, CDR2 SMNVEV (reference sequence). Trimming removed 6 bases at V and 11 bases at J, with 11 bases between. The CDR3 has 11 residues. For the CDR3, the DNA is TGTGCCAGCAGCGACTTTCTTCAGCAGTTCTTC. Translated: CASSDFLQQFF.

The genes are TRBV27 and TRBJ2-5; 8 bases line up with TRBD1. J was trimmed by 1 base and V by 1 base; bases with no gene match: 2. CDR1 is MNHEY and CDR2 is SMNVEV in the germline V gene (reference sequence). The CDR3 length is 15 residues. The DNA for the CDR3 is TGTGCCAGCAGTTTATGGGGACAGGCCCAAGAGACCCAGTACTTC. This translates into CASSLWGQAQETQYF.

This clone was found once. The CDR3 region has the DNA TGTGCCTGGAGTTGGACAGGTGCCGTTGAAGCTTTCTTT. This gives the protein CAWSWTGAVEAFF. The rearrangement uses TRBV30 and TRBJ1-1, with 7 bases fitting TRBD1. CDR3 size: 13 residues. The V and J ends lost 2 bases and 7 bases, in that order; junction bases with no gene match: 7. Germline values: CDR1 GTSNPN, CDR2 SVGIG (reference sequence).

This chain uses TRBV7-3 with TRBJ1-3, with a weak D call TRBD1 (5 bases). V lost 5 bases and J lost 1, with 12 bases in between. The CDR3 extends over 15 amino acids. Looked up from germline, CDR1 is SGHTA and CDR2 is FQGTGA. The CDR3 region is CASSPDGGSGNTIYF. The CDR3 coding sequence is TGTGCCAGCAGCCCTGACGGGGGTTCTGGAAACACCATATATTTT.